These T cell receptor beta chains were read from a single sample in a study of neurological immune-mediated disorders. A single record per CDR3 protein comes from TCRdb applying MiXCR to the 5' RACE reads. The sample shows about 38,000 distinct CDR3 sequences, under 14% of them seen only once. Source material: CD4+ T cells from blood. Receptors originate from a woman aged 25 to 39 with HTLV-1-associated myelopathy (HAM/TSP). The CDR3 runs from the conserved cysteine through the conserved F or W. The D gene is left open where the match is weak. Some rows mark clone size as missing; the rest say once, few, many or name a class of expanded clone.

D	length	J	V	size	DNA	CDR3
TRBD2	18	TRBJ2-7	TRBV20-1	many	TGCAGTGCTAGGCGCAAAGGGGGAGCGGGGGGGCCCGGCCTCGAGCAGTACTTC	CSARRKGGAGGPGLEQYF
TRBD1	14	TRBJ1-6	TRBV12-3/TRBV12-4	many	TGTGCCAGCAGTTTTGGGACAGGGGAATCACCCCTCCACTTT	CASSFGTGESPLHF
NA	20	TRBJ2-1	TRBV24-1	NA	NA	CATCASSPLGWGATYNEQFF
TRBD2	16	TRBJ2-3	TRBV28	many	TGTGCCAGCAGTCCCGGACTAGCGGGGGGATCCGATACGCAGTATTTT	CASSPGLAGGSDTQYF
NA	13	TRBJ1-1	TRBV11-2	few	TGTGCCAGCAGCGGAGGACGGAACACTGAAGCTTTCTTT	CASSGGRNTEAFF
NA	12	TRBJ2-3	TRBV5-1	many	TGCGCCAGCAGCCAAAAGGCAGATACGCAGTATTTT	CASSQKADTQYF
TRBD1	16	TRBJ2-5	TRBV7-9	many	TGTGCCAGCAGCCGCCCGGGACAGCAGTTCCAAGAGACCCAGTACTTC	CASSRPGQQFQETQYF
NA	11	TRBJ2-2	TRBV29-1	many	TGCAGCGTCGGGGAGGCCGGGGAGCTGTTTTTT	CSVGEAGELFF
NA	13	TRBJ1-2	TRBV7-2	many	TGTGCCAGCCCCGGGACGGCCTTTTTTGGCTACACCTTC	CASPGTAFFGYTF
TRBD1	17	TRBJ1-4	TRBV2	many	TGTGCCAGCCAACAAAGTCCCGGGACAGGGACCAATGAAAAACTGTTTTTT	CASQQSPGTGTNEKLFF
NA	21	TRBJ2-3	TRBV7-6	NA	NA	CASSFYICSARPSRTTDTQYF
NA	13	TRBJ1-2	TRBV5-1	many	TGCGCCAGCAGCTTGACTCAATTCGAAGGCTACACCTTC	CASSLTQFEGYTF
NA	12	TRBJ1-5	TRBV12-5	few	TGTGCTAGTGGCCCTATTTATCAGCCCCAGCATTTT	CASGPIYQPQHF
NA	12	TRBJ1-4	TRBV29-1	many	TGCAGCGTTGTTTCAACTAATGAAAAACTGTTTTTT	CSVVSTNEKLFF
NA	15	TRBJ1-4	TRBV18	many	TGTGCCAGCTCACCCCACGGTAGGGGGGATGAAAAACTGTTTTTT	CASSPHGRGDEKLFF
TRBD2	14	TRBJ2-7	TRBV10-2	many	TGCGCCAGCAGTCAGAGCGGGGGCATCTACGAGCAGTACTTC	CASSQSGGIYEQYF
NA	13	TRBJ2-1	TRBV5-1	many	TGCGCCAGCAGCTTGGGTATCGTTGATGAGCAGTTCTTC	CASSLGIVDEQFF
NA	15	TRBJ1-2	TRBV7-2	many	TGTGCCAGCAGCTCCCGACGGGACTTCCTCTATGGCTACACCTTC	CASSSRRDFLYGYTF
TRBD1	15	TRBJ2-7	TRBV20-1	many	TGCAGTGCTAGAGACTCCGGGACAGGGCTCCACGAGCAGTACTTC	CSARDSGTGLHEQYF
TRBD1	14	TRBJ1-1	TRBV4-2	many	TGTGCCAGCAGCCAAGTTCAGGGGGACACTGAAGCTTTCTTT	CASSQVQGDTEAFF
TRBD2	15	TRBJ2-3	TRBV7-3	many	TGTGCCAGCAGCTTAACGGGCGGGGGGGCAGATACGCAGTATTTT	CASSLTGGGADTQYF
NA	16	TRBJ2-5	TRBV4-2	many	TGTGCCAGCAGCCAAGATTATGGAAGGGGCCAAGAGACCCAGTACTTC	CASSQDYGRGQETQYF
NA	15	TRBJ2-4	TRBV10-3	many	TGTGCCATCAGTGACACTAACGGAGCCAAAAACATTCAGTACTTC	CAISDTNGAKNIQYF
TRBD1	12	TRBJ1-2	TRBV5-1	medium-sized	TGCGCCAGCAGCGGGACAGACTATGGCTACACCTTC	CASSGTDYGYTF
NA	13	TRBJ2-2	TRBV20-1	many	TGCAGTGCCACCAAAGGGGCGGTCGGGGAGCTGTTTTTT	CSATKGAVGELFF
NA	15	TRBJ1-4	TRBV2	many	TGTGCCAGCAGTGAAGGTGGCACGAGGAATGAAAAACTGTTTTTT	CASSEGGTRNEKLFF
NA	15	TRBJ2-1	TRBV19	many	TGTGCCAGTAGTATAGAAAGGGGTGGACACAATGAGCAGTTCTTC	CASSIERGGHNEQFF
TRBD1	18	TRBJ2-7	TRBV4-2	many	TGTGCCAGCAGCCAAGCTCGCGGGGACAGGGGAAGTTCCTACGAGCAGTACTTC	CASSQARGDRGSSYEQYF
NA	13	TRBJ1-6	TRBV7-8	many	TGTGCCAGCAGCTTAAACCAGGGTAACACCCTCCACTTT	CASSLNQGNTLHF
NA	17	TRBJ2-2	TRBV6-5	many	TGTGCCAGCATGTTTGTAGGCCGTGTCGGGGGTTCCGGGGAGCTGTTTTTT	CASMFVGRVGGSGELFF
NA	14	TRBJ2-1	TRBV6-1	NA	TGTGCCAGCAGTGGGGGCTCTACGTACAATGAGCAGTTCTTC	CASSGGSTYNEQFF
NA	16	TRBJ1-1	TRBV6-5	NA	TGTGCCAGCAGTTACATAGGGAAGGGGAGGAACACTGAAGCTTTATTT	CASSYIGKGRNTEALF
NA	12	TRBJ2-7	TRBV20-1	medium-sized	TGCAGTGCTAGACCCAGCTCCTACGAGCAGTACTTC	CSARPSSYEQYF
NA	16	TRBJ2-1	TRBV3-1	many	TGTGCCAGCAGCCCGATCCGGGACCCTCAGAGGAATGAGCAGTTCTTC	CASSPIRDPQRNEQFF
TRBD2	15	TRBJ2-1	TRBV7-2	many	TGTGCCAGCAGCTTGATGACTAGCGGGGGGTATGAGCAGTTCTTC	CASSLMTSGGYEQFF
NA	14	TRBJ1-1	TRBV7-9	many	TGTGCCAGCAGCTTACAGCTTTTGAACACTGAAGCTTTCTTT	CASSLQLLNTEAFF
TRBD1	14	TRBJ1-6	TRBV5-1	NA	TGCGCCAGCAGCATGACGGACAGGGGTACACCACTCCACTTT	CASSMTDRGTPLHF
NA	21	TRBJ2-7	TRBV5-1	NA	NA	CASSFYICSARDPQKSYEQYF
NA	14	TRBJ1-3	TRBV5-1	many	TGCGCCAGCAGCTTGACAGGGAGGGGAAACACCATATATTTT	CASSLTGRGNTIYF
NA	11	TRBJ1-5	TRBV3-1	NA	TGTGCCAGCACAGACAATCAGCCCCAGCATTTT	CASTDNQPQHF
TRBD1	16	TRBJ1-6	TRBV20-1	medium-sized	TGCAGTGCTAGAGATGTCCTGGGACAGGGGGGTTCACCCCTCCACTTT	CSARDVLGQGGSPLHF
TRBD1	14	TRBJ1-1	TRBV12-3/TRBV12-4	many	TGTGCCAGCAGTATAAGACAGGGGAACACTGAAGCTTTCTTT	CASSIRQGNTEAFF
NA	14	TRBJ2-4	TRBV5-1	many	TGCGCCAGCAGCTTGAGACAGGGAGGAAACATTCAGTACTTC	CASSLRQGGNIQYF
NA	14	TRBJ1-2	TRBV5-1	many	TGCGCCAGCAGCTTGGAGTGGGGGAACTATGGCTACACCTTC	CASSLEWGNYGYTF
NA	18	TRBJ2-1	TRBV6-5	many	TGTGCCAGCAGTTACTCGATGGCAGGGATCGGGTCCTACAATGAGCAGTTCTTC	CASSYSMAGIGSYNEQFF
TRBD2	14	TRBJ2-2	TRBV7-2	NA	TGTGCCAGCAGATTCGGGGGGGCTACCGGGGAGCTGTTTTTT	CASRFGGATGELFF
NA	12	TRBJ1-2	TRBV5-6	many	TGTGCCAGCAGCTTGCGAGGATGGGGCTACACCTTC	CASSLRGWGYTF
TRBD1	17	TRBJ1-6	TRBV12-3/TRBV12-4	many	TGTGCCAGCAGTCGTCCGCAGGGGGCGTCCTATAATTCACCCCTCCACTTT	CASSRPQGASYNSPLHF
NA	13	TRBJ2-7	TRBV29-1	many	TGCAGCGTTGAACTAGCGCCATCCTACGAGCAGTACTTC	CSVELAPSYEQYF
TRBD1	14	TRBJ2-2	TRBV5-1	many	TGCGCCAGCAGCTCCGGACAGGGGCCCGGGGAGCTGTTTTTT	CASSSGQGPGELFF
TRBD1	14	TRBJ1-4	TRBV7-9	many	TGTGCCAGCAGCTTAAGACAGGGAGGGGAAAAACTGTTTTTT	CASSLRQGGEKLFF
NA	13	TRBJ1-2	TRBV7-9	many	TGTGCCAGCAGCTTAGGGACTGAGTATGGCTACACCTTC	CASSLGTEYGYTF
NA	17	TRBJ1-1	TRBV7-8	many	TGTGCCAGCAGCTTAGGGTTTCGACAGCAAGGGGGGACTGAAGCTTTCTTT	CASSLGFRQQGGTEAFF
TRBD1	12	TRBJ2-7	TRBV29-1	many	TGCAGCCTCACACAGGGGACGAACGAGCAGTACTTC	CSLTQGTNEQYF
NA	15	TRBJ2-2	TRBV19	many	TGTGCCAGTAGTGAGGCGGGGAGCTACACCGGGGAGCTGTTTTTT	CASSEAGSYTGELFF
TRBD2	15	TRBJ2-7	TRBV28	many	TGTGCCAGCAGTTTGTCGGGGGGTAGCTCCTACGAGCAGTACTTC	CASSLSGGSSYEQYF
NA	15	TRBJ2-7	TRBV12-3/TRBV12-4	many	TGTGCCAGCAGTTCGGGACCACCCTACTCCTACGAGCAGTACTTC	CASSSGPPYSYEQYF